The 18 T cell receptor beta chains presented below share a single source sample, sequenced in a study of OX40 agonist ivuxolimab in advanced cancers. The assay was immunoSEQ multiplex PCR, and TCRdb's table has in-frame clones only and misses some. The profile shows about 50,000 clones, roughly 86% of them singletons. The specimen comprised CD4+ or CD8+ T cells sorted from blood, sampled in a trial of the OX40 agonist ivuxolimab. The receptors derive from an adult with an advanced solid tumor such as melanoma, head and neck, liver or kidney cancer.

V usage is TRBV7-9 and J usage is TRBJ2-5; 11 nucleotides agree with TRBD2. This CDR3 has 14 amino acids. The ends lost 6 bases at V and 3 bases at J; junction bases unmatched: 3. CDR1 SEHNR and CDR2 FQNEAQ come from the germline V gene (reference sequence). The CDR3 DNA reads as TGTGCCAGCAGGGGTAGCGGGGGGGAAGAGACCCAGTACTTC. Protein sequence: CASRGSGGEETQYF.

J is TRBJ2-5 and V is TRBV7-3; D is undetermined. Trimming took 0 bases from V and 3 from J, leaving 11 bases between them. The germline V gene encodes CDR1 SGHTA and CDR2 FQGTGA. The CDR3 runs to 15 residues. The CDR3 sequence: CASSLTLGRKETQYF. CDR3 DNA: TGTGCCAGCAGCTTAACGTTGGGTAGGAAAGAGACCCAGTACTTC.

V gene TRBV5-3 combines with J gene TRBJ1-2; a possible D gene is TRBD1 (6 bases). TRBV5-3 is flagged as an ORF with uncertain function. V lost 1 base, J lost 10 bases, and 8 bases lay in between. The CDR3 runs to 11 residues. CDR3 residues: CARSLRQDYTF. The CDR3 region has the DNA TGTGCCAGAAGCTTGAGACAGGACTACACCTTC.

This chain uses TRBV4-2 with TRBJ1-5, with D unresolved. Germline values: CDR1 LGHNA, CDR2 YNFKEQ. The germline V and J ends were trimmed by 6 bases and 5 bases, with 17 bases remaining between them. This CDR3 comprises 15 residues. CDR3 sequence: CASSPAPGDHQPQHF. DNA of the CDR3: TGTGCCAGCAGTCCTGCCCCGGGAGACCATCAGCCCCAGCATTTT.

The rearrangement links TRBV5-1 to TRBJ2-5; 9 bases map to TRBD1. Germline CDR1 reads SGHRS; CDR2 reads YFSETQ. The CDR3 has 16 amino acids. V shed 1 base and J 5 bases; nucleotides not matched to a gene: 9. The CDR3 reads CASSLTGQGSGETQYF. The CDR3 nucleotides read TGCGCCAGCAGCTTGACGGGACAGGGTTCGGGGGAGACCCAGTACTTC. The whole variable domain, remainder taken from reference TRBV5-1 and TRBJ2-5, is KAGVTQTPRYLIKTRGQQVTLSCSPISGHRSVSWYQQTPGQGLQFLFEYFSETQRNKGNFPGRFSGRQFSNSRSEMNVSTLELGDSALYLCASSLTGQGSGETQYFGPGTRLLVL.

V and J are TRBV18 and TRBJ2-1; the D gene is possibly TRBD2 (6 bases). CDR1 and CDR2 from the germline V gene are KGHSH and LQKENI. V lost 3 bases and J 4 bases, leaving 16 bases between the germline ends. The CDR3 length is 16 residues. The CDR3 loop reads CASSPKAGLGYNEQFF. The CDR3 DNA follows: TGTGCCAGCTCACCTAAAGCGGGCCTCGGTTACAATGAGCAGTTCTTC. The full variable domain, rest sourced from reference TRBV18 and TRBJ2-1, is NAGVMQNPRHLVRRRGQEARLRCSPMKGHSHVYWYRQLPEEGLKFMVYLQKENIIDESGMPKERFSAEFPKEGPSILRIQQVVRGDSAAYFCASSPKAGLGYNEQFFGPGTRLTVL.

This clone has a single count. The genes are TRBV6-1 and TRBJ1-1; D is unclear. The V end was cut by 7 bases, the J end by 3 bases, with 12 bases between. Germline CDR1 reads MNHNS; CDR2 reads SASEGT. The CDR3 consists of 13 residues. CDR3 in amino acids: CASTGDSYTEAFF. Written as DNA, the CDR3 is TGTGCCAGCACGGGAGACTCTTACACTGAAGCTTTCTTT.

The chain uses TRBV10-3 and TRBJ1-2; TRBD1 matches at 9 bases. With V trimmed by 0 bases and J by 4 bases, 0 bases remained unmatched. Germline lookup yields CDR1 ENHRY and CDR2 SYGVKD. The CDR3 contains 14 residues. For the CDR3, the DNA is TGTGCCATCAGTGAGTCACAGGGGGCCTATGGCTACACCTTC. Amino acids: CAISESQGAYGYTF.

The chain employs TRBV30 and TRBJ2-2; 9 bases are shared with TRBD2. Trimming took 5 bases from V and 5 from J; bases not matched to a gene: 3. Germline CDR1 reads GTSNPN; CDR2 reads SVGIG (reference sequence). This CDR3 is built from 13 residues. The CDR3 region is CAWGTSPTGELFF. CDR3 nucleotides: TGTGCCTGGGGGACTAGCCCAACCGGGGAGCTGTTTTTT.

The chain combines TRBV6-1 with TRBJ2-7; 7 nucleotides align to TRBD1. The CDR3 loop spans 12 amino acids. V shed 8 bases and J 5 bases; nucleotides not matched to a gene: 6. Germline V gene sequence: CDR1 MNHNS, CDR2 SASEGT. For the CDR3, the DNA is TGTGCCAGCTTGACAGGGTTTAACGAGCAGTACTTC. The encoded protein is CASLTGFNEQYF.

This clone was seen only a few times. The chain has TRBV6-6 and TRBJ1-2; D remains unclear. The V and J ends lost 0 bases and 5 bases respectively, with 13 bases between them. Germline V gene lookup returns CDR1 MNHNY and CDR2 SVGAGI (reference sequence). CDR3 length: 15 residues. CDR3 nucleotide sequence: TGTGCCAGCAGTTACTCGATCTCCCCGGGGTATGGCTACACCTTC. Translated, it gives CASSYSISPGYGYTF.

This chain connects TRBV9 to TRBJ2-5; D perhaps matches TRBD2 (5 bases). The V gene lost 4 bases and the J gene lost 2 bases, with 18 bases spanning the gap. This CDR3 spans 16 amino acids. In germline, CDR1 is SGDLS, CDR2 YYNGEE. As DNA, the CDR3 is TGTGCCAGCAGCCTAACCCCCGGGGTACATCAAGAGACCCAGTACTTC. Its translation is CASSLTPGVHQETQYF.

V is TRBV7-3 and J is TRBJ2-1; D is perhaps TRBD1 or TRBD2 (7 bases each). This CDR3 has 16 residues. Germline CDR1 is SGHTA and CDR2 is FQGTGA. The V and J ends lost 5 bases and 0 bases respectively, with 14 bases between them. DNA for the CDR3: TGTGCCAGCAGCCTCAGGGGGGGAGCCTCCTACAATGAGCAGTTCTTC. It specifies CASSLRGGASYNEQFF. Together with reference TRBV7-3 and TRBJ2-1, the CDR3 gives the full variable domain: GAGVSQTPSNKVTEKGKYVELRCDPISGHTALYWYRQSLGQGPEFLIYFQGTGAADDSGLPNDRFFAVRPEGSVSTLKIQRTERGDSAVYLCASSLRGGASYNEQFFGPGTRLTVL.

The chain employs TRBV29-1 and TRBJ1-2, with TRBD1 matching 8 bases. Germline CDR1 reads SQVTM; CDR2 reads ANQGSEA. The CDR3 extends over 15 amino acids. The V gene end was trimmed by 5 bases and the J gene end by 5 bases; junction bases not matched to a gene: 13. CDR3 coding DNA: TGCAGCGTTTCAGTACAGGGGGTACTTACGTATGGCTACACCTTC. Amino acid sequence: CSVSVQGVLTYGYTF. Full variable domain (missing parts from reference TRBV29-1 and TRBJ1-2): SAVISQKPSRDICQRGTSLTIQCQVDSQVTMMFWYRQQPGQSLTLIATANQGSEATYESGFVIDKFPISRPNLTFSTLTVSNMSPEDSSIYLCSVSVQGVLTYGYTFGSGTRLTVV.

The J gene is TRBJ1-2, the V gene TRBV9; the D is unclear. The germline CDR1 and CDR2 sequences are SGDLS and YYNGEE. The CDR3 runs to 13 residues. Deletions cut 3 bases from V and 1 base from J, with 7 bases between. The CDR3 coding sequence is TGTGCCAGCAGCGCTCAGGTTAACTATGGCTACACCTTC. Its protein is CASSAQVNYGYTF.

This chain uses TRBV4-2 with TRBJ2-3; D is ambiguous. V dropped 4 bases and J dropped 0 bases, with 11 bases sitting between them. Germline V gene data show CDR1 as LGHNA and CDR2 as YNFKEQ. There are 15 residues in the CDR3. For the CDR3, the DNA is TGTGCCAGCAGCCGAGAGGTTCTGAGCACAGATACGCAGTATTTT. It encodes CASSREVLSTDTQYF.

This chain connects TRBV6-5 to TRBJ2-7; weak D call: TRBD1 (5 bases). V was pared by 0 bases and J by 2 bases, with 8 bases between. This CDR3 comprises 14 residues. The germline CDR1 and CDR2 sequences are MNHEY and SVGAGI. The CDR3 nucleotides are TGTGCCAGCAGTTACTCGACAGTGCCCTACGAGCAGTACTTC. It yields the protein CASSYSTVPYEQYF.

The CDR3 protein is CASSATGQLNSPLHF. CDR3 coding DNA: TGTGCCAGCAGCGCTACAGGACAACTAAATTCACCCCTCCACTTT. The J gene is TRBJ1-6, the V gene TRBV7-2; D is perhaps TRBD1 (5 bases). Per the germline V gene, CDR1 is SGHTA and CDR2 is FQGNSA. This CDR3 contains 15 residues. The V and J ends lost 5 bases and 7 bases respectively, with 15 bases between them.